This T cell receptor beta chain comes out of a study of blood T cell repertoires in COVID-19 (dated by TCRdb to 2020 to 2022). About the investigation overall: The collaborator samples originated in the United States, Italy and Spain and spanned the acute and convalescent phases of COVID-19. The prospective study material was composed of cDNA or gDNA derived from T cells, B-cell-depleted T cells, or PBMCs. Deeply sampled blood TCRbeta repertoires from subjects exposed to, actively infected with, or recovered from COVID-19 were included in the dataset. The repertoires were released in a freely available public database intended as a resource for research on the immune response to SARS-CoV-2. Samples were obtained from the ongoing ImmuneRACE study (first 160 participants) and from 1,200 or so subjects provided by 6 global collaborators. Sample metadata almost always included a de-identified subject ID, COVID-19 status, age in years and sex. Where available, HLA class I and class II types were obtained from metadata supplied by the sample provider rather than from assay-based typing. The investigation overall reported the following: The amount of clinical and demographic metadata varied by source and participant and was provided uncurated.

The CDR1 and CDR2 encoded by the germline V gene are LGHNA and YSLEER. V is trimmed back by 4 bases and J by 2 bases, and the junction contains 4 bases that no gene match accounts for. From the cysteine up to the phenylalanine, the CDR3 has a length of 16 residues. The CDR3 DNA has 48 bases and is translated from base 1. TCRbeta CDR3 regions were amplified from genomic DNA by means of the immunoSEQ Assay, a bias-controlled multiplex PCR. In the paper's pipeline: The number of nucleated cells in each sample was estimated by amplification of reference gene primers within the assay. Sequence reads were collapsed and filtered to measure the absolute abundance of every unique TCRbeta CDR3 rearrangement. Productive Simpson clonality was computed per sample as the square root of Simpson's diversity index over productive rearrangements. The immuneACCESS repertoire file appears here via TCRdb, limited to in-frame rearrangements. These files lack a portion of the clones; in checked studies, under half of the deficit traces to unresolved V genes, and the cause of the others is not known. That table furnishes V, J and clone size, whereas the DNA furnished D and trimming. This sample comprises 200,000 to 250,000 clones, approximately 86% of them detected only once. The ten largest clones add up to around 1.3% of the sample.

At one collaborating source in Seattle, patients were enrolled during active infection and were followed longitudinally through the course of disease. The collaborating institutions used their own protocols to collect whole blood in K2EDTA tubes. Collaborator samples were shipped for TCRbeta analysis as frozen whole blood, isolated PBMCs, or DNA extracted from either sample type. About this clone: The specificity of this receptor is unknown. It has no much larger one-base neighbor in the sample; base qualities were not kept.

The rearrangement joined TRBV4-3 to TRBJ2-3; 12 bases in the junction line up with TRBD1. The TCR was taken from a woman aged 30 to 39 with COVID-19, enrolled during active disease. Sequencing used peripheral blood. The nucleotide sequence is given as TGCGCCAGCAGCCGGGACAGGGGGCTGACCACAGATACGCAGTATTTT. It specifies CASSRDRGLTTDTQYF.